The 32 T cell receptor beta chains below come from one sample, sequenced in a study of blood T cell repertoires in COVID-19. Sequencing was performed with immunoSEQ multiplex PCR; in TCRdb, only in-frame clones are kept and a portion is missing. The sample yields about 190,000 clones, roughly 89% seen once. Source material: peripheral blood. These receptors originate from a man in his fifties with acute or convalescent COVID-19.

This sequence joins TRBV28 and TRBJ2-3; 8 bases are shared with TRBD1. The germline CDR1 and CDR2 sequences are MDHEN and SYDVKM. V lost 8 bases to trimming and J lost 2 bases; unmatched junction nucleotides: 6. The CDR3 extends over 14 amino acids. The CDR3 is CASQTGGFTDTQYF. Here the CDR3 DNA reads TGTGCCAGCCAAACAGGGGGATTCACAGATACGCAGTATTTT. The complete variable domain, with remaining parts taken from reference TRBV28 and TRBJ2-3, reads DVKVTQSSRYLVKRTGEKVFLECVQDMDHENMFWYRQDPGLGLRLIYFSYDVKMKEKGDIPEGYSVSREKKERFSLILESASTNQTSMYLCASQTGGFTDTQYFGPGTRLTVL.

The gene calls are TRBV7-2 and TRBJ1-2; D perhaps matches TRBD1 (5 bases). This CDR3 comprises 13 residues. Germline V gene sequence: CDR1 SGHTA, CDR2 FQGNSA. V dropped 3 bases and J dropped 8 bases, with 13 bases sitting between them. The CDR3 region has the DNA TGTGCCAGCAGCTTGCAGGGTTCTGGCGGCTACACCTTC. Amino acid sequence: CASSLQGSGGYTF. Supplemented by reference TRBV7-2 and TRBJ1-2, the full variable domain reads GAGVSQSPSNKVTEKGKDVELRCDPISGHTALYWYRQSLGQGLEFLIYFQGNSAPDKSGLPSDRFSAERTGGSVSTLTIQRTQQEDSAVYLCASSLQGSGGYTFGSGTRLTVV.

V gene TRBV28 combines with J gene TRBJ1-3, with D unresolved. Trimming cost V 6 bases and J 0 bases, with 6 bases left between them. The CDR3 is 13 amino acids. Germline V gene lookup returns CDR1 MDHEN and CDR2 SYDVKM. The CDR3 region has the DNA TGTGCCAGCAGCCAGATCTCTGGAAACACCATATATTTT. The encoded protein is CASSQISGNTIYF.

The rearrangement joins TRBV6-2 or TRBV6-3 to TRBJ2-7, with 8 bases identical to TRBD1. J lost 4 bases, V lost 2 bases, and 10 bases had no gene match. Germline loops: CDR1 MNHEY, CDR2 SVGEGT. The CDR3 covers 16 residues. The CDR3 sequence is CASSYRAGGSWYEQYV. As DNA, the CDR3 is TGTGCCAGCAGTTACCGGGCAGGGGGCAGTTGGTACGAGCAGTACGTC.

This rearrangement joins TRBV7-6 to TRBJ2-7, with a tentative D call TRBD1 (5 bases). V lost 1 base and J 0 bases, leaving 13 bases between the germline ends. Germline CDR1 is SGHVS and CDR2 is FNYEAQ. The CDR3 sequence is 16 residues long. This chain's CDR3 is CASSLEVGVSSYEQYF. The CDR3 DNA sequence: TGTGCCAGCAGCTTAGAAGTAGGGGTTAGCTCCTACGAGCAGTACTTC.

The sample holds one count of this clone. The chain joins TRBV5-4 to TRBJ2-5; 7 nucleotides match TRBD1. CDR3 length: 13 residues. CDR1 and CDR2 (germline): SGHNT, YYREEE (reference sequence). Unmatched junction bases numbered 3, after V lost 7 bases and J lost 0 bases. The CDR3, as DNA: TGTGCCAGCCGACAGGGCTACCAAGAGACCCAGTACTTC. It specifies CASRQGYQETQYF.

The count of this clone is one. J is TRBJ2-7 and V is TRBV5-6; TRBD2 agrees at 7 bases. V lost 3 bases to trimming and J lost 0 bases; unmatched junction nucleotides: 6. From germline, CDR1 is SGHDT and CDR2 YYEEEE. This CDR3 is 15 amino acids long. Here the CDR3 DNA reads TGTGCCAGCAGCTCGCGGGGGAAGAGCTCCTACGAGCAGTACGTC. This encodes CASSSRGKSSYEQYV.

The chain combines TRBV18 with TRBJ1-5; 7 bases agree with TRBD1. The germline gives CDR1 KGHSH, CDR2 LQKENI. This CDR3 comprises 13 residues. After removal of 6 bases from V and 2 bases from J, the junction contained 1 base not matched to a gene. The CDR3 coding sequence is TGTGCCAGCTCCGACAGGGGCAATCAGCCCCAGCATTTT. Protein: CASSDRGNQPQHF.

J is TRBJ2-1 and V is TRBV18; 16 bases are shared with TRBD2. The V and J ends lost 5 bases and 8 bases, in that order; junction bases with no gene match: 3. The CDR3 is 15 amino acids. Looked up from germline, CDR1 is KGHSH and CDR2 is LQKENI. The CDR3 DNA reads TGTGCCAGCTCATCGGGACTAGCGGGAGGGGATGAGCAGTTCTTC. This translates into CASSSGLAGGDEQFF.

Only one count was recorded for this clone. The rearrangement links TRBV7-8 to TRBJ2-1, with TRBD2 matching over 9 bases. Germline V gene lookup returns CDR1 SGHVS and CDR2 FQNEAQ. This CDR3 comprises 17 residues. After removal of 5 bases from V and 9 bases from J, the junction contained 17 bases not matched to a gene. The CDR3 reads CASSTNPRGTSFLEQFF. The CDR3 nucleotides are TGTGCCAGCAGCACAAACCCCCGGGGGACTAGCTTCCTTGAGCAGTTCTTC. Full variable domain (outside the CDR3, taken from reference TRBV7-8 and TRBJ2-1): GAGVSQSPRYKVAKRGQDVALRCDPISGHVSLFWYQQALGQGPEFLTYFQNEAQLDKSGLPSDRFFAERPEGSVSTLKIQRTQQEDSAVYLCASSTNPRGTSFLEQFFGPGTRLTVL.

The J gene is TRBJ1-5, the V gene TRBV13; a possible D gene is TRBD1 (5 bases). CDR1 and CDR2 from the germline V gene are PRHDT and FYEKMQ (reference sequence). The CDR3 covers 15 residues. Trimming stripped 3 bases from V and 9 bases from J, with 18 bases between. The CDR3 nucleotides are TGTGCCAGCAGCTTCGGCGGGGCGACAATACGGCCCCAGCATTTT. Translating it yields CASSFGGATIRPQHF. Combining the CDR3 with reference TRBV13 and TRBJ1-5 gives the whole variable domain AAGVIQSPRHLIKEKRETATLKCYPIPRHDTVYWYQQGPGQDPQFLISFYEKMQSDKGSIPDRFSAQQFSDYHSELNMSSLELGDSALYFCASSFGGATIRPQHFGDGTRLSIL.

This chain uses TRBV11-2 with TRBJ2-1, with TRBD2 matching over 11 bases. Germline lookup yields CDR1 SGHAT and CDR2 FQNNGV. The V and J ends lost 5 bases and 5 bases, in that order; junction bases with no gene match: 8. The CDR3 spans 16 residues. For the CDR3, the DNA is TGTGCCAGCAGCAAAGGGACGACTAGCGGGAACAATGAGCAGTTCTTC. Translation: CASSKGTTSGNNEQFF.

V is TRBV6-5 and J is TRBJ1-2; TRBD1 agrees at 7 bases. Trimming at V came to 10 bases and at J to 3 bases, leaving 14 bases not matched to a gene. The CDR3 is 15 amino acids. Looked up from germline, CDR1 is MNHEY and CDR2 is SVGAGI. CDR3 region: CATQRDRTLYYGYTF. The DNA of the CDR3 is TGTGCCACCCAGAGGGACAGAACACTCTACTATGGCTACACCTTC.

The chain uses TRBV11-3 and TRBJ2-5, with a weak D call TRBD2 (6 bases). V was pared by 3 bases and J by 5 bases, with 13 bases between. Germline V gives CDR1 SGHNT, CDR2 YENEEA. This CDR3 contains 14 residues. The CDR3 coding sequence is TGTGCCAGCAGCTTTGGGGACCGGGGGGAGACCCAGTACTTC. The encoded protein is CASSFGDRGETQYF.

This clone has more than one count but fewer than ten. This rearrangement joins TRBV7-3 to TRBJ2-3, with TRBD2 matching over 12 bases. The CDR3 totals 16 residues. Germline CDR1 and CDR2: SGHTA and FQGTGA. The trim removed 0 bases at V and 5 bases at J, leaving 3 bases unmatched. The CDR3 DNA sequence: TGTGCCAGCAGCTTAACTATGGGACTAGCGGGAGATACGCAGTATTTT. Its protein product is CASSLTMGLAGDTQYF.

The chain carries TRBV7-2 and TRBJ1-5; D might be TRBD1 (6 bases). Germline CDR1 is SGHTA and CDR2 is FQGNSA. This CDR3 contains 15 residues. Trimming removed 3 bases at V and 3 bases at J, with 12 bases between. CDR3 protein: CASSFLGAINQPQHF. CDR3 sequence (DNA): TGTGCCAGCAGCTTCTTGGGGGCCATCAATCAGCCCCAGCATTTT.

The J gene is TRBJ2-7, the V gene TRBV27; TRBD1 might be the D (5 bases). Looked up from germline, CDR1 is MNHEY and CDR2 is SMNVEV (reference sequence). The CDR3 spans 15 residues. Deletions cut 2 bases from V and 3 bases from J, with 14 bases between. CDR3 in amino acids: CASSLKGNGFYEQYF. The CDR3 region has the DNA TGTGCCAGCAGTTTAAAGGGGAATGGCTTCTACGAGCAGTACTTC.

The chain uses TRBV15 and TRBJ2-1; D is perhaps TRBD2 (6 bases). CDR3 size: 16 residues. Germline V gives CDR1 LNHNV, CDR2 YYDKDF (reference sequence). V lost 1 base, J lost 0 bases, and 10 bases lay in between. In DNA form, the CDR3 reads TGTGCCACCAGCAGAGGTAGCGGTAGCTCCTACAATGAGCAGTTCTTC. This gives the protein CATSRGSGSSYNEQFF.

The CDR3 nucleotides are TGCGCCAGCAGCCAATGGCGGGGTGGAGCAGATACGCAGTATTTT. Its protein product is CASSQWRGGADTQYF. The chain is built from TRBV4-3 and TRBJ2-3; D possibly corresponds to TRBD2 (6 bases). Germline CDR1 and CDR2: LGHNA and YSLEER. There are 15 residues in the CDR3. Trimming took 2 bases from V and 4 from J, leaving 13 bases between them.

J is TRBJ1-2 and V is TRBV30; maybe TRBD1 (5 bases). The V end was cut by 2 bases, the J end by 2 bases, with 12 bases between. The germline gives CDR1 GTSNPN, CDR2 SVGIG (reference sequence). The CDR3 is 14 amino acids. The CDR3 bases are TGTGCCTGGAGTCGGGAGGCAGGGAACTATGGCTACACCTTC. Translation: CAWSREAGNYGYTF.

The J gene is TRBJ1-2, the V gene TRBV2; 8 bases are shared with TRBD1. CDR1 SNHLY and CDR2 FYNNEI come from the germline V gene. V trimming: 1 base; J trimming: 4 bases; junction bases outside the gene matches: 2. This CDR3 spans 14 amino acids. DNA for the CDR3: TGTGCCAGCAGTGAAGGAGGGACAGGCTATGGCTACACCTTC. As protein: CASSEGGTGYGYTF.

The rearrangement links TRBV2 to TRBJ2-3, with TRBD2 matching over 13 bases. Germline CDR1 is SNHLY and CDR2 is FYNNEI. The CDR3 is 16 amino acids. The J segment lost 3 bases and the V segment lost 7 bases, leaving 7 bases of the junction unmatched. CDR3 amino acids: CASKGLAGVGTDTQYF. The CDR3 coding sequence is TGTGCCAGCAAAGGACTAGCGGGAGTTGGTACAGATACGCAGTATTTT.

This clone was picked up one time. The chain employs TRBV18 and TRBJ1-1, with 8 bases aligning to TRBD1. V gave up 2 bases and J gave up 6 bases; unmatched junction bases: 5. Germline assignment: CDR1 KGHSH and CDR2 LQKENI. This CDR3 has 14 amino acids. This CDR3 reads CASSPSRQGSEAFF. Here the CDR3 DNA reads TGTGCCAGCTCACCATCAAGACAGGGGTCTGAAGCTTTCTTT.

V usage is TRBV7-9 and J usage is TRBJ2-6; 7 bases align to TRBD1. J was trimmed by 2 bases and V by 5 bases; bases with no gene match: 3. Germline-derived CDR1 and CDR2 are SEHNR and FQNEAQ (reference sequence). There are 15 residues in the CDR3. The CDR3 nucleotides are TGTGCCAGCAGCCTCACAGGGGCTGGGGCCAACGTCCTGACTTTC. As protein: CASSLTGAGANVLTF.

V usage is TRBV5-5 and J usage is TRBJ2-7; TRBD1 agrees at 11 bases. Germline V gene data show CDR1 as SGHKS and CDR2 as YYEKEE (reference sequence). Trimming took 5 bases from V and 5 from J; bases not matched to a gene: 12. This CDR3 spans 16 amino acids. The CDR3 here is CASRAGTGGYWHEQYV. The CDR3, as DNA: TGTGCCAGCAGGGCCGGGACAGGGGGGTATTGGCACGAGCAGTACGTC.

V and J are TRBV10-3 and TRBJ2-2, with 11 bases that match TRBD1. In germline, CDR1 is ENHRY, CDR2 SYGVKD. V lost 10 bases and J lost 7; bases outside the gene matches: 5. The CDR3 has 13 amino acids. The chain's CDR3 is CATGQGAVGELFF. The CDR3 DNA follows: TGTGCCACCGGACAGGGGGCTGTCGGGGAGCTGTTTTTT.

The rearrangement joins TRBV4-2 to TRBJ1-2, with unresolved D. Germline assignment: CDR1 LGHNA and CDR2 YNFKEQ. Trimming took off 0 bases at V and 4 bases at J, with 12 bases between the two ends. The CDR3 totals 15 residues. Here the CDR3 reads CASSQDLDRPYGYTF. CDR3 DNA: TGTGCCAGCAGCCAAGACCTAGACCGTCCCTATGGCTACACCTTC.

The chain links TRBV27 to TRBJ2-2; 9 nucleotides line up with TRBD2. Germline CDR1 and CDR2: MNHEY and SMNVEV (reference sequence). Trimming at V came to 5 bases and at J to 8 bases, leaving 6 bases not matched to a gene. The CDR3 contains 14 residues. This chain's CDR3 is CASSRSGGGGELFF. The CDR3, as DNA: TGTGCCAGCAGTCGTAGCGGGGGAGGAGGGGAGCTGTTTTTT.

V and J are TRBV19 and TRBJ1-1, with D uncertain. Germline lookup yields CDR1 LNHDA and CDR2 SQIVND (reference sequence). The germline V and J ends were trimmed by 4 bases and 1 base, with 7 bases remaining between them. The CDR3 consists of 13 residues. This CDR3 reads CASSKTQNTEAFF. The CDR3, as DNA: TGTGCCAGTAGTAAGACTCAGAACACTGAAGCTTTCTTT. Full variable domain (missing parts from reference TRBV19 and TRBJ1-1): DGGITQSPKYLFRKEGQNVTLSCEQNLNHDAMYWYRQDPGQGLRLIYYSQIVNDFQKGDIAEGYSVSREKKESFPLTVTSAQKNPTAFYLCASSKTQNTEAFFGQGTRLTVV.

This sequence joins TRBV10-1 and TRBJ2-7, with 8 bases identical to TRBD1. The CDR3 loop spans 15 amino acids. Germline CDR1 and CDR2: WNHNN and SYGVQD (reference sequence). V was clipped by 6 bases and J by 0 bases; unmatched bases: 7. DNA for the CDR3: TGCGCCAGCAGCGGTGGGACAGGCAGCTCCTACGAGCAGTACTTC. Its protein is CASSGGTGSSYEQYF.

The CDR3 DNA is TGTGCCAGCAGTATAGCGGGAGTCTCCTACGAGCAGTACTTC. Its translation is CASSIAGVSYEQYF. The chain has TRBV27 and TRBJ2-5; 9 bases line up with TRBD2. The J call may be wrong; the DNA end is better matched by TRBJ2-7. The CDR3 is made up of 14 amino acids. Germline values: CDR1 MNHEY, CDR2 SMNVEV (reference sequence).

The rearrangement links TRBV10-3 to TRBJ2-1; 10 nucleotides agree with TRBD2. The V gene end was trimmed by 2 bases and the J gene end by 9 bases; junction bases not matched to a gene: 10. Germline-derived CDR1 and CDR2 are ENHRY and SYGVKD. The CDR3 consists of 16 residues. The CDR3 loop is CAISEGPAGGIGEQFF. The CDR3 bases are TGTGCCATCAGTGAGGGGCCAGCGGGAGGGATCGGTGAGCAGTTCTTC.